The rows below give T cell receptor beta chains drawn from one sample of a study of a mutant IDH1 vaccine in newly diagnosed glioma. This table comes from immunoSEQ multiplex PCR, and its TCRdb copy is limited to in-frame clones, with some not included. The table includes fewer than 50,000 clones, under 80% detected once. Material: PBMCs, obtained from a glioma patient treated with radiotherapy, temozolomide or both. The receptors here all came from a man in his forties with glioma. Some clones in this sample may be carry-over from other donors' samples. CDR3s include the opening cysteine and the closing phenylalanine or tryptophan. The D gene is left open where the match is weak. Clone size is not always given. Where it is, it says once, few, many or a class for expanded clones.

.	TRBV18	TRBJ1-2	.	CASSPEAYGYTF	TGTGCCAGCTCTCCGGAGGCCTATGGCTACACCTTC
.	TRBV14	TRBJ2-3	.	CASSQVGGFADTQYF	TGTGCCAGCAGCCAAGTGGGGGGTTTTGCAGATACGCAGTATTTT
.	TRBV15	TRBJ1-1	TRBD1	CATSGRDRGLLNTEAFF	TGTGCCACCAGCGGCCGGGACAGGGGGCTTCTGAACACTGAAGCTTTCTTT
.	TRBV30	TRBJ2-1	.	CAWSIDSKRYNEQFF	TGTGCCTGGAGTATAGACAGTAAGAGGTACAATGAGCAGTTCTTC
.	TRBV6-5	TRBJ2-5	.	CASRNQETQYF	TGTGCCAGCAGGAACCAAGAGACCCAGTACTTC
.	TRBV5-1	TRBJ2-4	.	CASSLGWEAKNIQYF	TGCGCCAGCAGCTTGGGGTGGGAGGCCAAAAACATTCAGTACTTC
.	TRBV7-9	TRBJ1-1	.	CASSLLQTNTEAFF	TGTGCCAGCAGCTTACTCCAGACAAACACTGAAGCTTTCTTT
few	TRBV19	TRBJ1-2	.	CATKDRRYGYTF	TGTGCCACCAAGGACCGGCGGTATGGCTACACCTTC
.	TRBV13	TRBJ2-5	.	CASSTTAGQETQYF	TGTGCCAGCAGCACCACCGCGGGACAAGAGACCCAGTACTTC
.	TRBV5-1	TRBJ1-4	TRBD1	CASTGQGASKLFF	TGCGCCAGCACCGGACAGGGGGCCTCAAAACTGTTTTTT
.	TRBV4-1	TRBJ1-2	.	CASSRGIREGYGYTF	TGCGCCAGCAGCCGAGGGATCAGGGAGGGATATGGCTACACCTTC
few	TRBV29-1	TRBJ1-1	TRBD1	CSVVPGGEAFF	TGCAGCGTTGTACCAGGGGGGGAAGCTTTCTTT
.	TRBV5-5	TRBJ2-2	.	CASTSLGVIGELFF	TGTGCCAGCACGTCGCTGGGGGTTATCGGGGAGCTGTTTTTT
.	TRBV7-9	TRBJ2-7	TRBD1	CASSSPGGQGSYEQYF	TGTGCCAGCAGCTCCCCGGGGGGACAGGGATCCTACGAGCAGTACTTC
.	TRBV15	TRBJ1-1	.	CATSRDPLGTEAFF	TGTGCCACCAGCAGGGACCCCTTGGGCACTGAAGCTTTCTTT
.	TRBV29-1	TRBJ2-5	.	CSVALGGKTQYF	TGCAGCGTTGCTTTAGGGGGGAAAACCCAGTACTTC
.	TRBV6-1	TRBJ1-1	.	CASRIGFNTEAFF	TGTGCCAGCAGGATAGGGTTCAACACTGAAGCTTTCTTT
.	TRBV7-8	TRBJ1-5	TRBD1	CASSPWDSSNQPQHF	TGTGCCAGCAGCCCCTGGGACAGCAGCAATCAGCCCCAGCATTTT
.	TRBV6-7	TRBJ1-1	.	CASSPFPAGRTEAFF	TGTGCCAGCAGTCCTTTCCCGGCGGGAAGGACTGAAGCTTTCTTT